This T cell receptor beta chain stems from a study of human T cells and chemical hapten exposure (dated by TCRdb to the early 2020s). About the full investigation: For sensitization, 2% DPC in acetone was applied to a roughly 2 cm by roughly 2 cm area of upper inner arm skin. Throughout the approximately 25-week study period, patients were also given weekly therapeutic DPC doses on the scalp. Patch testing on the upper back used Finn chambers containing 0.01% DPC, with scoring done after 6 days according to International Contact Dermatitis Research Group standards. The patient cohort, mostly female, included alopecia areata with under or over 50% scalp involvement, alopecia totalis and alopecia universalis. Blood for TCR sequencing was provided by twenty-nine alopecia patients at one to four time points (pre-sensitization, 2, 6 and 24 weeks). Blood samples were taken from patients before sensitization (week 0) and then at 2, 6 and about 24 weeks after DPC sensitization. The study tracked peripheral blood TCR repertoire changes in vivo during primary and secondary sensitization to the hapten diphenylcyclopropenone (DPC) in alopecia patients. Libraries were combined into a pool for sequencing, and differences in TCR yield between samples came mainly from small differences in library volumes within the pool. What the work shows at the level of the full study, not this receptor alone: After repeated subsampling, changes were observed in the strength of the expansion versus patch-test correlation and in the threshold at which the correlation became significant. Patch test score correlated positively with the number of PT1 expanded TCRs, reaching significance at thresholds 8, 16 and 32 but not at 4. Because all patients had alopecia, a presumed autoimmune disease, the immune response of the patients might differ from that of healthy individuals. Compared with pre-sensitization or healthy control sets, expanded TCRs formed significantly more large CDR3 similarity clusters, which is consistent with antigen-driven responses. DPC sensitization did not change the number of TCRs with a frequency above 1 in 1000, and there was no evidence of changes in global repertoire structure.

Only a few counts were recorded for this clonotype. Its antigen remains unidentified. Base qualities are not provided; no much larger clone lies one nucleotide away. Preparation of the library involved RACE. These reads were obtained on a NextSeq 500. During library preparation, unique molecular identifiers were attached to individual cDNA molecules so that TCRs could be counted in a quantitative, reproducible way. From each blood RNA sample, both TCR alpha and TCR beta chains were sequenced. The study's own analysis went as follows. A median of approximately 100,000 TCRs per sample was observed, with a range of roughly 23,224 to 700,000. V, J and CDR3 annotation of the TCR reads was performed with the Decombinator software suite. To make PS versus PT1 abundance plots, every sample was subsampled to the same number of TCRs (28,000). TCRs were defined as expanded if absent before sensitization and observed at least eight times at the 2-week time point. TCRdb reanalyzed the raw reads on its own, using fastp at Q25 for trimming and MiXCR for clone calling, and kept in-frame beta chains. Entries that share a CDR3 protein sequence are merged under the most common genes and DNA. TCRdb assigned the V and J calls; the authors' analysis was not used. The sample includes 95,000 to 150,000 distinct CDR3 sequences, with roughly 13% observed a single time. Around 0.84% of the sample lies in the top ten.

The germline ends are 16 bases apart after V is trimmed by 5 bases and J by 5 bases. From the cysteine up to the phenylalanine, the CDR3 has a length of 14 residues. Solely the CDR3 DNA is kept, with 42 bases framed from the first base. The intended sense of this specimen's time point label: patch test 1, 2 weeks after DPC sensitization. In light of the paper, this sample's treatment or condition label describes: therapeutic diphenylcyclopropenone sensitization with weekly scalp DPC. Blood at each patch-test visit was drawn before the patch test was applied. Patients were considered eligible if aged 18 to 70, diagnosed with alopecia and deemed suitable for DPC therapy, and patients were excluded if pregnant. Unfractionated whole blood was collected in Tempus Blood RNA tubes, and total RNA was extracted from that blood.

The receptor's source is a man aged 18 to 30 with alopecia areata. Some clones in this sample may be carry-over from other donors' samples. Source: whole blood, taken in connection with sensitization to the hapten diphenylcyclopropenone (DPC). Recombination joined TRBV12-3 or TRBV12-4 with TRBJ2-7; TRBD1 is possibly the D segment (5 matching bases). The bases read TGTGCCAGCAGTAGGGGTGGTAGGTCCCACGAGCAGTACTTC. Translated, this is CASSRGGRSHEQYF.